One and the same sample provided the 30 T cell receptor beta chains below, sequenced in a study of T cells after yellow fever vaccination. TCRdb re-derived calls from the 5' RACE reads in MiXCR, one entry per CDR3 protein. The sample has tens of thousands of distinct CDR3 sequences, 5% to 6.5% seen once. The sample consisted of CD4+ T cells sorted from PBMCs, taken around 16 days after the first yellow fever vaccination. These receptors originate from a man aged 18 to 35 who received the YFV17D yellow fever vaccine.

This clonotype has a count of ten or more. The CDR3 is CASSLVGSDYGYTF. In nucleotides, the CDR3 is TGTGCCAGCAGCTTAGTAGGGTCGGACTATGGCTACACCTTC. The V and J genes are TRBV7-2 and TRBJ1-2, with no clear D. Trimming stripped 1 base from V and 3 bases from J, with 9 bases between. Germline values: CDR1 SGHTA, CDR2 FQGNSA. The CDR3 totals 14 residues.

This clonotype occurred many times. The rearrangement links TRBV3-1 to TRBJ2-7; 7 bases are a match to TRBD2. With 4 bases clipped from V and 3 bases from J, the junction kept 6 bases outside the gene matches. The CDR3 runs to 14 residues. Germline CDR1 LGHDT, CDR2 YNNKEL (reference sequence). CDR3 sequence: CASSPLTGGYEQYF. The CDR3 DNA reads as TGTGCCAGCAGCCCCCTAACGGGAGGCTACGAGCAGTACTTC.

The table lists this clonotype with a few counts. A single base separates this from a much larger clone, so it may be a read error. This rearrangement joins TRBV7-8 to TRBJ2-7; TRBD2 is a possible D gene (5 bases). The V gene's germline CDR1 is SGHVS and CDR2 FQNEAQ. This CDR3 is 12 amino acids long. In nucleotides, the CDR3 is TGTGCCTGCAGCTCCGGGAACTACGAGCAGTACGTC. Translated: CACSSGNYEQYV.

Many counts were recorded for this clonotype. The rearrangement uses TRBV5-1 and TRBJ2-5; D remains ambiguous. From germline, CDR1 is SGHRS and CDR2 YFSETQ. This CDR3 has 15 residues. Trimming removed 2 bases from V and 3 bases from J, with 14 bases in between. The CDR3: CASSLSFRTEETQYF. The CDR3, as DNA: TGCGCCAGCAGCTTATCGTTCCGGACCGAAGAGACCCAGTACTTC.

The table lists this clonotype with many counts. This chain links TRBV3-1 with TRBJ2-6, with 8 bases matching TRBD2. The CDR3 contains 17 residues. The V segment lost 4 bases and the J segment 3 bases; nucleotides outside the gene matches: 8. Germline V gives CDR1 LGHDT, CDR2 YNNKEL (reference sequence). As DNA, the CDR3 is TGTGCCAGCAGCCCGAGGACTAGCTTCCATGGGGCCAACGTCCTGACTTTC. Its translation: CASSPRTSFHGANVLTF.

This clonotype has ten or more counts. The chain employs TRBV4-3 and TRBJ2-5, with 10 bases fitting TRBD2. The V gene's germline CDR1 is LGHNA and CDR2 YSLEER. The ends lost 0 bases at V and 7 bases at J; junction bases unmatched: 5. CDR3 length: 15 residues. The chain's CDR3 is CASSQDLWTSGTQYF. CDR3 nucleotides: TGCGCCAGCAGCCAAGATCTTTGGACTAGCGGGACCCAGTACTTC.

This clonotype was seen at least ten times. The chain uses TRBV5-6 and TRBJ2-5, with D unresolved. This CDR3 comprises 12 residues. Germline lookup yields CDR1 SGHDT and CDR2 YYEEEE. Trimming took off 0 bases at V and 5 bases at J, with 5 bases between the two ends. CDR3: CASSLDGETQYF. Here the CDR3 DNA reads TGTGCCAGCAGCTTGGATGGGGAGACCCAGTACTTC.

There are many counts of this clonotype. This CDR3 is CASSYSDHSNQPQHF. The CDR3 bases are TGTGCCAGCAGTTACTCGGACCATAGCAATCAGCCCCAGCATTTT. The V and J genes are TRBV6-5 and TRBJ1-5; no clear D gene. Trimming left V 0 bases short and J 0 bases short, with 6 bases between. Looked up from germline, CDR1 is MNHEY and CDR2 is SVGAGI. The CDR3 spans 15 residues.

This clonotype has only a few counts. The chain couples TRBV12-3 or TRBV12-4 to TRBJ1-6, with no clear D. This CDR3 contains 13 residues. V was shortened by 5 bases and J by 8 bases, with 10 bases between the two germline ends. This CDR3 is CASSQQRDSPLHF. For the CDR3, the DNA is TGTGCCAGCAGTCAACAGAGAGATTCACCCCTCCACTTT.

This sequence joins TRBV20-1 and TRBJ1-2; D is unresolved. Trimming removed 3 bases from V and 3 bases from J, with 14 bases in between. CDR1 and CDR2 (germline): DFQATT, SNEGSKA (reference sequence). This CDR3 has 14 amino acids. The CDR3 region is CSASPGRTYYGYTF. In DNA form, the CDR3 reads TGCAGTGCTAGTCCAGGCAGGACGTACTATGGCTACACCTTC.

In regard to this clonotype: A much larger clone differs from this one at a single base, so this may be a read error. CDR3: CASRAYTEQFF. DNA for the CDR3: TGTGCCAGCAGGGCTTATACTGAGCAGTTCTTC. The rearrangement joins TRBV7-9 to TRBJ2-1; no clear D gene. The germline CDR1 and CDR2 sequences are SEHNR and FQNEAQ (reference sequence). Trimming took 6 bases from V and 9 from J, leaving 9 bases between them. The CDR3 consists of 11 residues.

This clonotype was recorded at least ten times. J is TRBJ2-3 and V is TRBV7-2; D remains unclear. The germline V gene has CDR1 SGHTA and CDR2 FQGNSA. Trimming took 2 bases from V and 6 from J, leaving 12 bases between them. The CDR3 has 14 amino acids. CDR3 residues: CASSLTRAADTQYF. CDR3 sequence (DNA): TGTGCCAGCAGCTTAACCCGGGCCGCGGATACGCAGTATTTT.

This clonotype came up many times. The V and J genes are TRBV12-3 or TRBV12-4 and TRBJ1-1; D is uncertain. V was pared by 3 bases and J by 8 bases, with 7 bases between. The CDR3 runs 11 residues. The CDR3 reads CASSLAQEAFF. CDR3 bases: TGTGCCAGCAGTTTGGCCCAGGAAGCTTTCTTT.

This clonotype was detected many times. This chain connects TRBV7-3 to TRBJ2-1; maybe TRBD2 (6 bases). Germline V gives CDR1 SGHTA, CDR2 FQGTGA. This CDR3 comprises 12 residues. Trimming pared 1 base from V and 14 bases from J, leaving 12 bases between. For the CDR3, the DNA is TGTGCCAGCAGCTTAAATGGGGGGTCGAAGTTCTTC. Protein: CASSLNGGSKFF.

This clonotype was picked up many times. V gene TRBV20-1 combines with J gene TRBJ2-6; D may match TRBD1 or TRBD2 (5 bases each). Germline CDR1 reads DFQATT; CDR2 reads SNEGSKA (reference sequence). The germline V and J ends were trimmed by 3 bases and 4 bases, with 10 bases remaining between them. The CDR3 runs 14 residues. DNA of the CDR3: TGCAGTGCTAGGGCCGGGGCCGGGGCCAACGTCCTGACTTTC. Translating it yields CSARAGAGANVLTF.

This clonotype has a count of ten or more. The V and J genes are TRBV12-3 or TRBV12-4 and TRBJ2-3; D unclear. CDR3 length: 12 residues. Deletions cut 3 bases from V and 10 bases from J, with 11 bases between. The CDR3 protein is CASSFLGSSQYF. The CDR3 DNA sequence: TGTGCCAGCAGTTTCTTAGGATCATCGCAGTATTTT.

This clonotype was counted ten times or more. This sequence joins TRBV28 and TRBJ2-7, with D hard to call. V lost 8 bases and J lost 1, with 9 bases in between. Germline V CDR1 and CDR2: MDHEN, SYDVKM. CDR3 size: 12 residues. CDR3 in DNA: TGTGCCAGCGGATATACGTCCTACGAGCAGTACGTC. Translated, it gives CASGYTSYEQYV.

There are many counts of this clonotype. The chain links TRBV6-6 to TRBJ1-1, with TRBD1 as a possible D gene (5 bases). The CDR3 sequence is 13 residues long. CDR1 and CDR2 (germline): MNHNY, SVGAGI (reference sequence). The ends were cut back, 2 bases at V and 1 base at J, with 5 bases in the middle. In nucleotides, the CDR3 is TGTGCCAGCAGTTACGGACAGAACACTGAAGCTTTCTTT. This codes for CASSYGQNTEAFF.

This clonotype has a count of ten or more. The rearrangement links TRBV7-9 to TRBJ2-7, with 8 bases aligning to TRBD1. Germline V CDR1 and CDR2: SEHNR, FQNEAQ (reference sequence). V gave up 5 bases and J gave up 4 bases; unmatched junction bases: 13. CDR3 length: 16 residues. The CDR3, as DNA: TGTGCCAGCAGCCCCCCTTATCGGGACAGGATTTACGAGCAGTACTTC. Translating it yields CASSPPYRDRIYEQYF.

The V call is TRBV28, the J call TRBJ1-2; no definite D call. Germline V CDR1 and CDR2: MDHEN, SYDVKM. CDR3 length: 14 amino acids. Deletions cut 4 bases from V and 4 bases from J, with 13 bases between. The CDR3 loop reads CASSYNGVFYGYTF. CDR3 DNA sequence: TGTGCCAGCAGTTACAACGGGGTATTCTATGGCTACACCTTC.

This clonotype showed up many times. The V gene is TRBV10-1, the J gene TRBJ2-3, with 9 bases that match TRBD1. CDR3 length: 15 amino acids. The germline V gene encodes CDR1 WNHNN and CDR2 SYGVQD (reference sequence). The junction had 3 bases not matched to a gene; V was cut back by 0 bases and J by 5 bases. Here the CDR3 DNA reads TGCGCCAGCAGTGAGTCGGGGACAGGGATAGATACGCAGTATTTT. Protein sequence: CASSESGTGIDTQYF.

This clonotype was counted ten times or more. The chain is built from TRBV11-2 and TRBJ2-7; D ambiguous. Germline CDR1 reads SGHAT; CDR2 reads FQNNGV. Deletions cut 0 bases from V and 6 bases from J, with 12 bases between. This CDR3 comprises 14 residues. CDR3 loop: CASSLDRLSPEQYF. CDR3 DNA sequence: TGTGCCAGCAGCTTAGATAGGTTATCGCCCGAGCAGTACTTC.

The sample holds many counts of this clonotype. The CDR3 here is CSAREPATDRVGYSNQPQHF. The CDR3 nucleotides read TGCAGTGCTAGAGAGCCCGCCACGGACAGGGTAGGGTATAGCAATCAGCCCCAGCATTTT. The rearrangement uses TRBV20-1 and TRBJ1-5; TRBD1 agrees at 8 bases. From germline, CDR1 is DFQATT and CDR2 SNEGSKA (reference sequence). The CDR3 has 20 residues. V lost 0 bases, J lost 0 bases, and 16 bases stayed unmatched.

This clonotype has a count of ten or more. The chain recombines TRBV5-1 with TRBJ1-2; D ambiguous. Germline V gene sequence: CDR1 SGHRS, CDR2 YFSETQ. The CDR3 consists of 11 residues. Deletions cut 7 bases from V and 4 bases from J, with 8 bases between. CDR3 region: CASSETYGYTF. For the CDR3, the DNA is TGCGCCAGCTCAGAAACCTATGGCTACACCTTC. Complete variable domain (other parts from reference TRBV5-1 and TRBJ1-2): KAGVTQTPRYLIKTRGQQVTLSCSPISGHRSVSWYQQTPGQGLQFLFEYFSETQRNKGNFPGRFSGRQFSNSRSEMNVSTLELGDSALYLCASSETYGYTFGSGTRLTVV.

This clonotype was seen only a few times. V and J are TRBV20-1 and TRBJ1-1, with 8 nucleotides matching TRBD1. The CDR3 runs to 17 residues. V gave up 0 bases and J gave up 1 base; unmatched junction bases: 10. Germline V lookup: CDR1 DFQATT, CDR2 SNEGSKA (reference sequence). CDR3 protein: CSARDMDRVYSNTEAFF. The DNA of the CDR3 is TGCAGTGCTAGAGATATGGACAGGGTTTATTCGAACACTGAAGCTTTCTTT.

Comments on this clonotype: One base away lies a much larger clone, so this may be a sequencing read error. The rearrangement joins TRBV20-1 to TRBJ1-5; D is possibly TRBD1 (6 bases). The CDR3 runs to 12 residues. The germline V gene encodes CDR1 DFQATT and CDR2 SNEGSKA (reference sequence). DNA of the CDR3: TGCAGCCTCCGGGACAACAAACAGCCCCAGCATTTT. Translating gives CSLRDNKQPQHF.

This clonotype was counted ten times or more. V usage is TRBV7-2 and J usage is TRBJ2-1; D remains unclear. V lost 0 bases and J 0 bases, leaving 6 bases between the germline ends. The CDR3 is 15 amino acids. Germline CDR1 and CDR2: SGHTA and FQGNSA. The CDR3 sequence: CASSLAVSSYNEQFF. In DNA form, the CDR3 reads TGTGCCAGCAGCTTAGCGGTGAGCTCCTACAATGAGCAGTTCTTC.

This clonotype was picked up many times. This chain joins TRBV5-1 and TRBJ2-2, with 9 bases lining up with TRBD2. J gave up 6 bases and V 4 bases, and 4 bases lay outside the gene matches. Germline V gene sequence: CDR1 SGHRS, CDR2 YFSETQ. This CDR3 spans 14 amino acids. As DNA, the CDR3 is TGCGCCAGCAGCGGAGGGACTAGCTCCGGGGAGCTGTTTTTT. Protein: CASSGGTSSGELFF.

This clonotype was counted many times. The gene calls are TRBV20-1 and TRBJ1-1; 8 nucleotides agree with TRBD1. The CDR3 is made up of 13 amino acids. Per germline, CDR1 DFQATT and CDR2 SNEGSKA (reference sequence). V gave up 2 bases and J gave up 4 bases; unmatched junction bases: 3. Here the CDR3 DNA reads TGCAGTGCTAGAACAGGGGGAGTCACTGAAGCTTTCTTT. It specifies CSARTGGVTEAFF.

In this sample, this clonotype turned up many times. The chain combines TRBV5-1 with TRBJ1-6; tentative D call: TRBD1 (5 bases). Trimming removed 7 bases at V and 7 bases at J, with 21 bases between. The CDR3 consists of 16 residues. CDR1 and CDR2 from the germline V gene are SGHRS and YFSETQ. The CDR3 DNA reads TGCGCCAGCGGGACCGACTCCGGGACTCCCAATTCACCCCTCCACTTT. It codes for CASGTDSGTPNSPLHF.